The 15 T cell receptor beta chains listed next were all sequenced from one sample in a study of blood T cell repertoires in COVID-19. Generated by immunoSEQ multiplex PCR, the TCRdb table keeps only in-frame clones and is missing some. The sample has roughly 90,000 clones; roughly 87% are singletons. The material sequenced was peripheral blood. The receptors come from a man over 45 with acute or convalescent COVID-19.

The chain has TRBV2 and TRBJ2-3; a weak D match, TRBD1 (5 bases). The CDR3 runs to 15 residues. V shed 2 bases and J shed 1 base, with 10 bases lying between them. The germline V gene encodes CDR1 SNHLY and CDR2 FYNNEI. The CDR3: CASSELGVGTDTQYF. CDR3 sequence (DNA): TGTGCCAGCAGTGAATTAGGGGTGGGCACAGATACGCAGTATTTT. Combining the CDR3 with reference TRBV2 and TRBJ2-3 gives the whole variable domain EPEVTQTPSHQVTQMGQEVILRCVPISNHLYFYWYRQILGQKVEFLVSFYNNEISEKSEIFDDQFSVERPDGSNFTLKIRSTKLEDSAMYFCASSELGVGTDTQYFGPGTRLTVL.

This chain connects TRBV7-8 to TRBJ2-2; 13 positions agree with TRBD2. The length of the CDR3 is 19 residues. Germline CDR1 and CDR2: SGHVS and FQNEAQ. V lost 5 bases to trimming and J lost 5 bases; unmatched junction nucleotides: 14. CDR3 loop: CASSILTSGRTFRTGELFF. CDR3 nucleotides: TGTGCCAGCAGCATCCTGACTAGCGGGAGGACCTTTCGGACCGGGGAGCTGTTTTTT.

The count of this clone is one. The gene calls are TRBV18 and TRBJ2-3, with 10 positions matching TRBD1. V lost 3 bases, J lost 5 bases, and 5 bases stayed unmatched. Germline V gene lookup returns CDR1 KGHSH and CDR2 LQKENI. The CDR3 is made up of 15 amino acids. The CDR3 region is CASSPGTGVKDTQYF. In DNA form, the CDR3 reads TGTGCCAGCTCACCGGGGACAGGGGTGAAAGATACGCAGTATTTT.

The rearrangement links TRBV10-3 to TRBJ1-1; no definite D call. The CDR3 has 14 residues. Per germline, CDR1 ENHRY and CDR2 SYGVKD. V was cut by 0 bases and J by 4 bases, with 9 bases left in between. The CDR3 region has the DNA TGTGCCATCAGTGAGTCCGGGTCGCGCACTGAAGCTTTCTTT. The encoded protein is CAISESGSRTEAFF.

V gene TRBV3-1 (or the pseudogene TRBV3-2) combines with J gene TRBJ2-1, with D possibly being TRBD2 (6 bases). This CDR3 contains 16 residues. Trimming left V 1 base short and J 9 bases short, with 19 bases between. CDR1 is LGHDT, CDR2 YNNKEL, per germline (reference sequence). CDR3 protein: CASSQVPDTSLSEQFF. The CDR3 DNA reads as TGTGCCAGCAGCCAAGTCCCCGATACTAGCTTAAGTGAGCAGTTCTTC.

The rearrangement uses TRBV4-1 and TRBJ1-2, with a possible D match to TRBD1 (6 bases). The CDR3 spans 16 residues. Trimming removed 0 bases at V and 8 bases at J, with 19 bases between. Germline lookup yields CDR1 MGHRA and CDR2 YSYEKL. As DNA, the CDR3 is TGCGCCAGCAGCCAAGAGGGGACCAGGGGTGCGAGGGGCTACACCTTC. The encoded protein is CASSQEGTRGARGYTF.

The sample holds a few counts of this clone. The chain combines TRBV18 with TRBJ1-4; D is unclear. Trimming took off 6 bases at V and 3 bases at J, with 17 bases between the two ends. CDR1 and CDR2 from the germline V gene are KGHSH and LQKENI. The CDR3 covers 16 residues. Here the CDR3 reads CASSPLTDPSNEKLFF. DNA for the CDR3: TGTGCCAGCTCTCCCCTCACTGATCCATCTAATGAAAAACTGTTTTTT.

This chain joins TRBV2 and TRBJ2-5; the D gene is possibly TRBD1 (5 bases). CDR3 size: 14 residues. V was trimmed by 7 bases and J by 3 bases, leaving 15 bases between them. Germline V gives CDR1 SNHLY, CDR2 FYNNEI. Here the CDR3 reads CASTPWQDKETQYF. The CDR3 DNA reads TGTGCCAGCACCCCCTGGCAGGACAAAGAGACCCAGTACTTC. Complete variable domain (other parts from reference TRBV2 and TRBJ2-5): EPEVTQTPSHQVTQMGQEVILRCVPISNHLYFYWYRQILGQKVEFLVSFYNNEISEKSEIFDDQFSVERPDGSNFTLKIRSTKLEDSAMYFCASTPWQDKETQYFGPGTRLLVL.

This chain connects TRBV4-2 to TRBJ2-7; 10 bases line up with TRBD2. The germline V gene encodes CDR1 LGHNA and CDR2 YNFKEQ. The CDR3 is 15 residues long. J lost 1 base, V lost 0 bases, and 0 bases had no gene match. Here the CDR3 reads CASSQELAGSYEQYF. The CDR3 nucleotides read TGTGCCAGCAGCCAAGAACTAGCGGGGTCCTACGAGCAGTACTTC.

The J gene is TRBJ1-1, the V gene TRBV6-2 or TRBV6-3; D remains ambiguous. This CDR3 contains 14 residues. V gave up 0 bases and J gave up 1 base, with 6 bases separating them. Germline loops: CDR1 MNHEY, CDR2 SVGEGT. The CDR3 loop reads CASSYSYGNTEAFF. As DNA, the CDR3 is TGTGCCAGCAGTTACTCGTACGGGAACACTGAAGCTTTCTTT.

This clone has a single count. This chain uses TRBV7-9 with TRBJ2-1, with TRBD2 identical over 14 bases. Trimming took 5 bases from V and 4 from J; bases not matched to a gene: 1. CDR1 and CDR2 from the germline V gene are SEHNR and FQNEAQ (reference sequence). The CDR3 has 15 amino acids. In DNA form, the CDR3 reads TGTGCCAGCAGCGGGACTAGCGGGGGTTACAATGAGCAGTTCTTC. Translating it yields CASSGTSGGYNEQFF.

DNA for the CDR3: TGTGCCAGCAGCTTCGGGACAGGGTTGAGGGAGCAGTTCTTC. This sequence encodes CASSFGTGLREQFF. This rearrangement joins TRBV5-4 to TRBJ2-1; 9 bases are shared with TRBD1. The trim removed 2 bases at V and 10 bases at J, leaving 7 bases unmatched. This CDR3 contains 14 residues. Germline lookup yields CDR1 SGHNT and CDR2 YYREEE (reference sequence).

J is TRBJ2-5 and V is TRBV11-1; tentatively, D is TRBD2 (7 bases). The CDR3 runs to 15 residues. The germline V gene has CDR1 SGHAT and CDR2 FQDESV (reference sequence). The V gene lost 8 bases and the J gene lost 1 base, with 17 bases spanning the gap. CDR3 sequence reads: CASRSGGTIQETQYF. The DNA of the CDR3 is TGTGCCAGCCGCTCGGGGGGCACCATCCAAGAGACCCAGTACTTC. The full variable domain, completed using reference TRBV11-1 and TRBJ2-5, is EAEVAQSPRYKITEKSQAVAFWCDPISGHATLYWYRQILGQGPELLVQFQDESVVDDSQLPKDRFSAERLKGVDSTLKIQPAELGDSAMYLCASRSGGTIQETQYFGPGTRLLVL.

The gene calls are TRBV5-6 and TRBJ1-5; the match to TRBD1 covers 9 bases. This CDR3 contains 16 residues. V lost 1 base, J lost 8 bases, and 10 bases stayed unmatched. The germline gives CDR1 SGHDT, CDR2 YYEEEE. The CDR3 protein is CASSLFPTGGSEPQHF. CDR3 sequence (DNA): TGTGCCAGCAGCTTGTTCCCAACAGGGGGCAGTGAGCCCCAGCATTTT. Looking up the rest from reference TRBV5-6 and TRBJ1-5 gives the full variable domain: DAGVTQSPTHLIKTRGQQVTLRCSPKSGHDTVSWYQQALGQGPQFIFQYYEEEERQRGNFPDRFSGHQFPNYSSELNVNALLLGDSALYLCASSLFPTGGSEPQHFGDGTRLSIL.

CDR3 nucleotides: TGTGCCAGCCGTCAACAGGGAAAAACGTTGACCCAGTACTTC. Residues: CASRQQGKTLTQYF. The chain combines TRBV28 with TRBJ2-5, with D perhaps matching TRBD1 (6 bases). The CDR3 has 14 residues. Trimming cost V 8 bases and J 7 bases, with 20 bases left between them. The V gene's germline CDR1 is MDHEN and CDR2 SYDVKM.